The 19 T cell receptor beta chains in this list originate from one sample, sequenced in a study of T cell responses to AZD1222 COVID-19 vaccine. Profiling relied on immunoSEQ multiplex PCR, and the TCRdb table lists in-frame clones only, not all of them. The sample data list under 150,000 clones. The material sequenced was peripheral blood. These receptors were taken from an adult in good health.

CDR3 region: CASSRQDIFTEAFF. CDR3 DNA sequence: TGTGCCAGCAGCCGCCAGGACATATTCACTGAAGCTTTCTTT. V is TRBV3-1 (or the pseudogene TRBV3-2) and J is TRBJ1-1, with D maybe TRBD1 (5 bases). V shed 4 bases and J shed 4 bases, with 13 bases lying between them. CDR1 is LGHDT and CDR2 is YNNKEL in the germline V gene (reference sequence). The length of the CDR3 is 14 residues.

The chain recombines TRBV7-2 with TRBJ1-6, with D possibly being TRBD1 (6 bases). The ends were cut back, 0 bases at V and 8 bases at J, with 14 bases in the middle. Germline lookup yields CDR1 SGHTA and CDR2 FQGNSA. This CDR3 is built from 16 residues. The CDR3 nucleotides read TGTGCCAGCAGCTTAGCGCTGGGGGGCTGGGATTCACCCCTCCACTTT. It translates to CASSLALGGWDSPLHF. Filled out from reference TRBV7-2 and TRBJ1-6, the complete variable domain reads GAGVSQSPSNKVTEKGKDVELRCDPISGHTALYWYRQSLGQGLEFLIYFQGNSAPDKSGLPSDRFSAERTGGSVSTLTIQRTQQEDSAVYLCASSLALGGWDSPLHFGNGTRLTVT.

CDR3 DNA sequence: TGTGCCACCAGTGATTCGGGGGCGGGGGGTTACACAGATACGCAGTATTTT. This sequence encodes CATSDSGAGGYTDTQYF. The V and J genes are TRBV24-1 and TRBJ2-3; TRBD2 matches at 8 bases. The germline V gene has CDR1 KGHDR and CDR2 SFDVKD. The trim removed 2 bases at V and 2 bases at J, leaving 8 bases unmatched. The CDR3 is 17 amino acids.

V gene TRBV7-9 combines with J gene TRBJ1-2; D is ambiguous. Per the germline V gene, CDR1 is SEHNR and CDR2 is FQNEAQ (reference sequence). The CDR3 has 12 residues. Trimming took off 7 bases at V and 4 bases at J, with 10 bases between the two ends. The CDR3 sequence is CASTDETYGYTF. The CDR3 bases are TGTGCCAGCACCGACGAAACCTATGGCTACACCTTC. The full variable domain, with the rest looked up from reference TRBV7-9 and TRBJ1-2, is DTGVSQNPRHKITKRGQNVTFRCDPISEHNRLYWYRQTLGQGPEFLTYFQNEAQLEKSRLLSDRFSAERPKGSFSTLEIQRTEQGDSAMYLCASTDETYGYTFGSGTRLTVV.

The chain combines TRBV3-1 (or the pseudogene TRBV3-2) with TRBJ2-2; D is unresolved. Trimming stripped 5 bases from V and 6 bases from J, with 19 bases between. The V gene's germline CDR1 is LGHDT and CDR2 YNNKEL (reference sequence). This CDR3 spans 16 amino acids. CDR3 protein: CASSSPSVASPGELFF. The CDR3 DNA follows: TGTGCCAGCAGCTCCCCTTCGGTGGCCTCTCCCGGGGAGCTGTTTTTT.

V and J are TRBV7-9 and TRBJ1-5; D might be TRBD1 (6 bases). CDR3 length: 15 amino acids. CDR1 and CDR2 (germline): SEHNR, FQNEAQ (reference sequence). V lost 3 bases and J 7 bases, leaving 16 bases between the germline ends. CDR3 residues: CASSFAGGGFQPQHF. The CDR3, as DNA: TGTGCCAGCAGCTTCGCGGGGGGGGGCTTCCAGCCCCAGCATTTT.

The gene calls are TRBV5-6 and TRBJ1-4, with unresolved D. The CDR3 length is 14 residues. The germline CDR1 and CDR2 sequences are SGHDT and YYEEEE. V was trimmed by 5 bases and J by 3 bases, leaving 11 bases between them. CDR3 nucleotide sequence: TGTGCCAGCAGTACCGGGATCTCTAATGAAAAACTGTTTTTT. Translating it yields CASSTGISNEKLFF.

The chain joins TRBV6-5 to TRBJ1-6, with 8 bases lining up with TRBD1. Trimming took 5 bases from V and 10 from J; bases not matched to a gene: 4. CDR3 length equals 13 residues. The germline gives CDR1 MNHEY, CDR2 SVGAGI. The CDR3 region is CASSRTGISPLHF. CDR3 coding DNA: TGTGCCAGCAGTCGGACAGGGATCTCACCCCTCCACTTT.

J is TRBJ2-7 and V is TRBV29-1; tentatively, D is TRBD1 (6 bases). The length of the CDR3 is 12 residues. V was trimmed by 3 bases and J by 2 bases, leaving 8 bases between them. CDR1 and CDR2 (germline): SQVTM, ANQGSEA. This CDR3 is CSVEGATYEQYF. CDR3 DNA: TGCAGCGTTGAGGGGGCGACCTACGAGCAGTACTTC.

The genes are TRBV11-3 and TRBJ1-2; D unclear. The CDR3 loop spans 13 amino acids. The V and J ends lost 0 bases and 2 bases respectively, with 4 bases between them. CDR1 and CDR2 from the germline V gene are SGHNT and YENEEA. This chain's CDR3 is CASSLEGNYGYTF. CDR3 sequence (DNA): TGTGCCAGCAGCTTAGAGGGGAACTATGGCTACACCTTC.

In DNA form, the CDR3 reads TGTGCCAACCACGACGGGGGGGTGAACAATGAGCAGTTCTTC. Translating it yields CANHDGGVNNEQFF. The chain combines TRBV10-3 with TRBJ2-1, with TRBD2 identical over 8 bases. CDR3 length: 14 amino acids. With V trimmed by 10 bases and J by 5 bases, 10 bases remained unmatched. The V gene's germline CDR1 is ENHRY and CDR2 SYGVKD.

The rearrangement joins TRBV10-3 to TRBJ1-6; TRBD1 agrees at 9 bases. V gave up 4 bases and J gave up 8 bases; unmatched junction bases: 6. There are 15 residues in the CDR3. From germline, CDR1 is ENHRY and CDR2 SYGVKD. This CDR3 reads CAISGNGQGYSPLHF. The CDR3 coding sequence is TGTGCCATCAGTGGGAATGGACAGGGGTATTCACCCCTCCACTTT.

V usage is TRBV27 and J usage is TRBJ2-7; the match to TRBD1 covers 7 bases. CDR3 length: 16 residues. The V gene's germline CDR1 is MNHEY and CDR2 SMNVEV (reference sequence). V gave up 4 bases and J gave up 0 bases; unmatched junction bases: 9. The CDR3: CASSYPDRLSSYEQYF. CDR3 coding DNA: TGTGCCAGCAGTTACCCGGACAGGCTCAGCTCCTACGAGCAGTACTTC.

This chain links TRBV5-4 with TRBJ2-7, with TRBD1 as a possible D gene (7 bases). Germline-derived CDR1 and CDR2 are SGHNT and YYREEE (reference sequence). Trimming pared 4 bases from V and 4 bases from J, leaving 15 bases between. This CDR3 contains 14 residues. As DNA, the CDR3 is TGTGCCAGCAGCCCGGCGGGACAGTCTTACGAGCAGTACTTC. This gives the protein CASSPAGQSYEQYF.

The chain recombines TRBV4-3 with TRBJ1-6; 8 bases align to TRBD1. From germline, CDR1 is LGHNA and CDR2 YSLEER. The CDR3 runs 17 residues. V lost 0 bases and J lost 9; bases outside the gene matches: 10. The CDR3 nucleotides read TGCGCCAGCAGCCAAGATCATGTGCAGGGGGCATTTTCACCCCTCCACTTT. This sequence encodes CASSQDHVQGAFSPLHF.

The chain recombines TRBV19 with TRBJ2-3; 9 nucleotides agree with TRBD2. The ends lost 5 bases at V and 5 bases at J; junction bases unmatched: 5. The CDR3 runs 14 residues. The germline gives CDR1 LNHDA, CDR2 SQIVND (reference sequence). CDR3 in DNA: TGTGCCAGTAGTGTGCGGGGGGGCATAGATACGCAGTATTTT. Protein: CASSVRGGIDTQYF.

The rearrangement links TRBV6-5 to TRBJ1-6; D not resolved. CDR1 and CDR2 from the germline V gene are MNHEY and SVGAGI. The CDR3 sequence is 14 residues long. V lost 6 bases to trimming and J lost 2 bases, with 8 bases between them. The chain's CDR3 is CASRADPYNSPLHF. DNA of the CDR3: TGTGCCAGCAGGGCGGACCCCTATAATTCACCCCTCCACTTT.

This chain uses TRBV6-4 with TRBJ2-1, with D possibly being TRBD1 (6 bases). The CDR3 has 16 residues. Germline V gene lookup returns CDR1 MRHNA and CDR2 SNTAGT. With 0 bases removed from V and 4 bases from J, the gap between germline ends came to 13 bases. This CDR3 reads CASSDSGGTNYNEQFF. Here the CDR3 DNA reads TGTGCCAGCAGTGACTCTGGGGGCACAAATTACAATGAGCAGTTCTTC.

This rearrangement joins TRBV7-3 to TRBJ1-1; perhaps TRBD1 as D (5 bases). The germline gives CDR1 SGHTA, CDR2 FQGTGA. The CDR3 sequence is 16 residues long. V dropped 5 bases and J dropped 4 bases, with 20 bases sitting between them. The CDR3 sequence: CASSLKTQGRATEAFF. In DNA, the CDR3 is TGTGCCAGCAGCCTCAAAACCCAGGGTAGAGCCACTGAAGCTTTCTTT.